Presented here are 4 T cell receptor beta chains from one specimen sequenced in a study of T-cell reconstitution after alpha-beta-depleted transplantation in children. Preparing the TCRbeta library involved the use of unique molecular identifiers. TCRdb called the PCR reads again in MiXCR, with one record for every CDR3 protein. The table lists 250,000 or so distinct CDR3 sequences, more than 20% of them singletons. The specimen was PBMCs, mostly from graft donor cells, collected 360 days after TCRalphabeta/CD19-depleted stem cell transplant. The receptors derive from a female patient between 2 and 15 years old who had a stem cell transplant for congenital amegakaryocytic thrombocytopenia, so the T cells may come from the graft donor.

DNA for the CDR3: TGTGCCATCAGGCAGATCGGCAATGAGCAGTTCTTC. Its translation: CAIRQIGNEQFF. The rearrangement links TRBV10-3 to TRBJ2-1, with D unclear. The length of the CDR3 is 12 residues. Germline V gives CDR1 ENHRY, CDR2 SYGVKD. V was shortened by 6 bases and J by 6 bases, with 9 bases between the two germline ends.

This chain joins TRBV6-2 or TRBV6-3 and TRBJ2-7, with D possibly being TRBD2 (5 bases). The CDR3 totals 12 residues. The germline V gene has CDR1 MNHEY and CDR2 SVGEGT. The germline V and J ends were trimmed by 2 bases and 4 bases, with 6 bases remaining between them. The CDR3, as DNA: TGTGCCAGCAGTTACGAGGGATACGAGCAGTACTTC. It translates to CASSYEGYEQYF.

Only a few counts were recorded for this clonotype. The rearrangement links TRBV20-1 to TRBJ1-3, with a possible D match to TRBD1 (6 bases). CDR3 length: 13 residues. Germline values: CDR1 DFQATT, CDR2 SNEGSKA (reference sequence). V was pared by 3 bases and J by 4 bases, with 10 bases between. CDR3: CSASWDTGNTIYF. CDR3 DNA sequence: TGCAGTGCTAGTTGGGACACAGGAAACACCATATATTTT.

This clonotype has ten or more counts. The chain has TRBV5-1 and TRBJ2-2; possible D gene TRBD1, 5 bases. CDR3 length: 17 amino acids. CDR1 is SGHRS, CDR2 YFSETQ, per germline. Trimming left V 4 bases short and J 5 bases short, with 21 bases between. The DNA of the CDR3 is TGCGCCAGCAGCCAAGAACCATACAGCAGGGCGACCGGGGAGCTGTTTTTT. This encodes CASSQEPYSRATGELFF.